Presented here are 27 T cell receptor beta chains from one specimen sequenced in a study of OX40 agonist ivuxolimab in advanced cancers. TCRdb's copy holds only in-frame clones and misses some; the assay was immunoSEQ multiplex PCR. The table lists 90,000 to 100,000 clones, about nine tenths of them singletons. The source material was CD4+ or CD8+ T cells sorted from blood, sampled in a trial of the OX40 agonist ivuxolimab. Receptors were obtained from an adult with an advanced solid tumor such as melanoma, head and neck, liver or kidney cancer.

The chain combines TRBV5-6 with TRBJ1-5; D possibly corresponds to TRBD1 (5 bases). Germline CDR1 and CDR2: SGHDT and YYEEEE. This CDR3 is built from 14 residues. V was cut by 2 bases and J by 1 base, with 7 bases left in between. The CDR3 coding sequence is TGTGCCAGCAGCTTCCGGGACAGCAATCAGCCCCAGCATTTT. Residues: CASSFRDSNQPQHF.

The rearrangement links TRBV5-4 to TRBJ2-2, with unresolved D. Germline V CDR1 and CDR2: SGHNT, YYREEE (reference sequence). The CDR3 length is 15 residues. The V end lost 4 bases, the J end lost 5 bases, and 15 bases lay between the germline ends. CDR3 residues: CASSEGTKRTGELFF. In DNA form, the CDR3 reads TGTGCCAGCAGCGAAGGCACTAAAAGAACCGGGGAGCTGTTTTTT.

This chain joins TRBV7-9 and TRBJ2-6; TRBD1 matches at 11 bases. Germline CDR1 reads SEHNR; CDR2 reads FQNEAQ (reference sequence). J gave up 3 bases and V 11 bases, and 6 bases lay outside the gene matches. The CDR3 runs 15 residues. For the CDR3, the DNA is TGTGCCCAAGGACAGGGGGCAGGTGGGGCCAACGTCCTGACTTTC. As protein: CAQGQGAGGANVLTF.

The table lists this clone with a count of one. This chain connects TRBV28 to TRBJ2-7; D is unclear. The CDR3 sequence is 12 residues long. The germline V gene has CDR1 MDHEN and CDR2 SYDVKM. The V end was cut by 5 bases, the J end by 5 bases, with 10 bases between. The CDR3 sequence: CASSRGVHEQYF. The CDR3 DNA sequence: TGTGCCAGCAGTCGTGGGGTCCACGAGCAGTACTTC.

The genes are TRBV7-3 and TRBJ2-1; D is perhaps TRBD2 (6 bases). CDR1 SGHTA and CDR2 FQGTGA come from the germline V gene. The V end lost 1 base, the J end lost 7 bases, and 11 bases lay between the germline ends. The CDR3 totals 14 residues. The CDR3 region is CASSLRAGWNEQFF. CDR3 coding DNA: TGTGCCAGCAGCTTAAGGGCGGGATGGAATGAGCAGTTCTTC.

This clone was found once. The V and J genes are TRBV29-1 and TRBJ1-3; perhaps TRBD1 as D (6 bases). This CDR3 is built from 14 residues. Trimming removed 3 bases from V and 4 bases from J, with 13 bases in between. Per germline, CDR1 SQVTM and CDR2 ANQGSEA. CDR3 nucleotides: TGCAGCGTTGAGAGGGGGACGTGGGGAAACACCATATATTTT. Amino acid sequence: CSVERGTWGNTIYF.

The chain links TRBV13 to TRBJ2-7; unclear D gene. The CDR3 totals 14 residues. Per the germline V gene, CDR1 is PRHDT and CDR2 is FYEKMQ (reference sequence). Trimming pared 4 bases from V and 9 bases from J, leaving 19 bases between. The CDR3 loop reads CASSSQTTPVGQYF. CDR3 coding DNA: TGTGCCAGCAGCTCCCAAACGACACCCGTGGGGCAGTACTTC.

This sequence joins TRBV19 and TRBJ1-1; the D is unclear. The germline CDR1 and CDR2 sequences are LNHDA and SQIVND (reference sequence). The CDR3 covers 13 residues. Trimming took 3 bases from V and 1 from J, leaving 6 bases between them. The CDR3 DNA reads TGTGCCAGTAGTATTAGGGAGAACACTGAAGCTTTCTTT. It codes for CASSIRENTEAFF.

The rearrangement joins TRBV7-8 to TRBJ2-7; 7 nucleotides match TRBD1. CDR3 length: 15 residues. Unmatched junction bases numbered 7, after V lost 2 bases and J lost 3 bases. CDR1 and CDR2 (germline): SGHVS, FQNEAQ. The CDR3 DNA reads as TGTGCCAGCAGCTTATCAACGGGACAGCTCTACGAGCAGTACTTC. Translating it yields CASSLSTGQLYEQYF.

In this sample, this clone turned up once. The chain combines TRBV12-5 with TRBJ2-1; 8 bases agree with TRBD2. V was clipped by 6 bases and J by 2 bases; unmatched bases: 6. This CDR3 has 15 amino acids. Germline V gene lookup returns CDR1 LGHNT and CDR2 FRNRAP. CDR3 DNA sequence: TGTGCTAGTGGCCCCGGGGGGGTTACCTACAATGAGCAGTTCTTC. It translates to CASGPGGVTYNEQFF.

The J gene is TRBJ2-6, the V gene TRBV5-1; the D is unclear. The CDR3 totals 16 residues. Germline values: CDR1 SGHRS, CDR2 YFSETQ. V dropped 3 bases and J dropped 0 bases, with 10 bases sitting between them. CDR3 coding DNA: TGCGCCAGCAGCTCTCTAGGAAACTCTGGGGCCAACGTCCTGACTTTC. Its protein is CASSSLGNSGANVLTF.

Details on this clone: The sample carries other DNA sequences with the same CDR3. The genes are TRBV7-2 and TRBJ2-5; D is unresolved. Deletions cut 4 bases from V and 5 bases from J, with 8 bases between. The V gene's germline CDR1 is SGHTA and CDR2 FQGNSA. CDR3 length: 12 amino acids. The CDR3 DNA is TGTGCCAGCAGCTCCAGCCGGGAGACCCAGTACTTC. Translation gives CASSSSRETQYF.

This sequence joins TRBV7-9 and TRBJ1-2; no firm D call. Trimming left V 4 bases short and J 6 bases short, with 9 bases between. The CDR3 is 12 residues long. Germline lookup yields CDR1 SEHNR and CDR2 FQNEAQ (reference sequence). The CDR3 nucleotides are TGTGCCAGCAGCTCCGGGCTTCATGGCTACACCTTC. Translated: CASSSGLHGYTF.

This chain links TRBV6-1 with TRBJ2-7; no clear D gene. V lost 3 bases and J 6 bases, leaving 12 bases between the germline ends. This CDR3 is built from 13 residues. CDR1 MNHNS and CDR2 SASEGT come from the germline V gene. The CDR3 sequence is CASSEVRLSEQYV. CDR3 in DNA: TGTGCCAGCAGTGAGGTCAGGCTCTCCGAGCAGTACGTC.

The gene calls are TRBV5-1 and TRBJ2-6; TRBD1 agrees at 12 bases. V lost 0 bases, J lost 0 bases, and 1 base stayed unmatched. Germline assignment: CDR1 SGHRS and CDR2 YFSETQ. This CDR3 comprises 18 residues. The CDR3 is CASSLGDRGLSGANVLTF. In DNA, the CDR3 is TGCGCCAGCAGCTTGGGGGACAGGGGGCTCTCTGGGGCCAACGTCCTGACTTTC.

This clone was seen just once. V usage is TRBV28 and J usage is TRBJ1-1; D unresolved. The CDR3 length is 15 residues. CDR1 and CDR2 from the germline V gene are MDHEN and SYDVKM. V lost 4 bases and J lost 1, with 13 bases in between. The CDR3 spells CASSSPLTRNTEAFF. CDR3 nucleotides: TGTGCCAGCAGTTCGCCCCTTACACGGAACACTGAAGCTTTCTTT.

The CDR3 DNA reads TGCGCCAGCAGCTTGGCGACAGCGTCGGGTCTTATGGCTTTCTTT. Its protein is CASSLATASGLMAFF. The chain employs TRBV5-1 and TRBJ1-1; D is possibly TRBD1 (5 bases). Germline values: CDR1 SGHRS, CDR2 YFSETQ. V lost 0 bases and J lost 11, with 20 bases in between. The CDR3 covers 15 residues.

The V gene is TRBV19, the J gene TRBJ2-3, with TRBD1 matching over 8 bases. V shed 5 bases, J shed 7 bases, and the junction held 11 bases outside the gene matches. In germline, CDR1 is LNHDA, CDR2 SQIVND (reference sequence). CDR3 length equals 15 residues. The CDR3 coding sequence is TGTGCCAGTAGTGACGGACAGGGATCGTCAAATACGCAGTATTTT. Translating gives CASSDGQGSSNTQYF.

The rearrangement joins TRBV6-6 to TRBJ2-5; 8 bases fit TRBD2. This CDR3 has 14 amino acids. CDR1 MNHNY and CDR2 SVGAGI come from the germline V gene (reference sequence). Losses at the gene ends were 6 bases for V and 2 bases for J; bases not matched to a gene: 5. The CDR3 DNA is TGTGCCAGCAGCAAGCGGGAGACTCAAGAGACCCAGTACTTC. Encoded protein: CASSKRETQETQYF.

To note about this clone: Mismatch with germline at one junction end may stem from a read error. The chain employs TRBV7-9 and TRBJ2-1; no clear D. The CDR3 totals 13 residues. CDR1 SEHNR and CDR2 FQNEAQ come from the germline V gene (reference sequence). The CDR3: CASSFDSHNEQFF. In DNA form, the CDR3 reads TGTGCCAGCAGCTTTGACTCCCACAATGAGCAGTTCTTC.

The chain couples TRBV5-4 to TRBJ1-1; perhaps TRBD1 as D (5 bases). CDR1 and CDR2 from the germline V gene are SGHNT and YYREEE (reference sequence). Trimming stripped 4 bases from V and 3 bases from J, with 16 bases between. This CDR3 spans 15 amino acids. The CDR3 is CASSQLDKIYTEAFF. The CDR3 DNA follows: TGTGCCAGCAGCCAATTGGACAAGATATACACTGAAGCTTTCTTT.

This chain joins TRBV19 and TRBJ2-1; 9 nucleotides agree with TRBD2. There are 13 residues in the CDR3. V gave up 5 bases and J gave up 8 bases; unmatched junction bases: 4. Germline values: CDR1 LNHDA, CDR2 SQIVND (reference sequence). CDR3 loop: CASSSSGNDEQFF. For the CDR3, the DNA is TGTGCCAGTAGTTCTAGCGGGAACGATGAGCAGTTCTTC.

The rearrangement uses TRBV12-5 and TRBJ1-2; the match to TRBD1 covers 7 bases. Losses at the gene ends were 7 bases for V and 5 bases for J; bases not matched to a gene: 16. Germline V gene lookup returns CDR1 LGHNT and CDR2 FRNRAP. The CDR3 contains 16 residues. CDR3 nucleotide sequence: TGTGCTAGTGCCCGGGACAGTCCCTCGGCCCGTTATGGCTACACCTTC. Its protein is CASARDSPSARYGYTF.

This clone was found once. The chain combines TRBV6-5 with TRBJ1-5; D unclear. Germline CDR1 is MNHEY and CDR2 is SVGAGI. V was shortened by 0 bases and J by 4 bases, with 10 bases between the two germline ends. This CDR3 region has 15 residues. CDR3 region: CASSYSSKGNQPQHF. In DNA, the CDR3 is TGTGCCAGCAGTTACTCGAGCAAGGGAAATCAGCCCCAGCATTTT.

The chain recombines TRBV7-3 with TRBJ2-2; no definite D call. V lost 5 bases and J 5 bases, leaving 12 bases between the germline ends. The CDR3 consists of 14 residues. Germline V gene data show CDR1 as SGHTA and CDR2 as FQGTGA. Here the CDR3 DNA reads TGTGCCAGCAGCCCTGTTTTGGGGACCGGGGAGCTGTTTTTT. It encodes CASSPVLGTGELFF.

The chain combines TRBV28 with TRBJ2-7, with TRBD1 matching over 8 bases. The V and J ends lost 3 bases and 4 bases, in that order; junction bases with no gene match: 14. The CDR3 totals 17 residues. Germline CDR1 is MDHEN and CDR2 is SYDVKM. This chain's CDR3 is CASSFQPPGQVVYEQYF. The CDR3 DNA sequence: TGTGCCAGCAGTTTCCAACCACCGGGACAGGTTGTGTACGAGCAGTACTTC.

The chain links TRBV10-3 to TRBJ1-2, with 7 positions matching TRBD1. The germline V gene encodes CDR1 ENHRY and CDR2 SYGVKD. This CDR3 has 13 residues. The CDR3 is CAIQGPVGYGYTF. The CDR3, as DNA: TGTGCAATACAGGGGCCCGTCGGGTATGGCTACACCTTC.